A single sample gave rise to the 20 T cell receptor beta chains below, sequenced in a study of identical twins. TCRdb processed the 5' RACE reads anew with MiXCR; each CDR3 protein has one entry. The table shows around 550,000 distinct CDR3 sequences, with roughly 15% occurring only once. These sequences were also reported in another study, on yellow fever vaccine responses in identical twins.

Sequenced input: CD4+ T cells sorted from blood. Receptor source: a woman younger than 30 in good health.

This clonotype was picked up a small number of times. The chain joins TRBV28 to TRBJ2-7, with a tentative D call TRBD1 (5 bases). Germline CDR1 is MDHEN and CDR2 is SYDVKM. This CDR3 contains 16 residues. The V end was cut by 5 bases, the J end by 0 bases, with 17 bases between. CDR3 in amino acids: CASSSRGASVSYEQYF. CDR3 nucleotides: TGTGCCAGCAGTAGCCGTGGGGCCTCGGTCTCCTACGAGCAGTACTTC.

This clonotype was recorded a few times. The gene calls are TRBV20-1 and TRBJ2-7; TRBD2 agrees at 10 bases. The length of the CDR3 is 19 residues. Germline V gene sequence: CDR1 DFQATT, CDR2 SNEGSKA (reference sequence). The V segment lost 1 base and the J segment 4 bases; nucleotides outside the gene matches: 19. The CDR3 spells CSARVRATSGKLGLYEQYF. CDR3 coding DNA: TGCAGTGCTAGAGTTAGGGCTACTAGCGGGAAATTGGGGCTTTACGAGCAGTACTTC.

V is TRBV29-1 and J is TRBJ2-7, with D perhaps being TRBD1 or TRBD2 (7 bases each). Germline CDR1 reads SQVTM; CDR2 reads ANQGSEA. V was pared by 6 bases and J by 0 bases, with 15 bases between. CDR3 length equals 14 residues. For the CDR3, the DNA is TGCAGCGTCCAGGGGGGGCCACTCTCCTACGAGCAGTACTTC. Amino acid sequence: CSVQGGPLSYEQYF.

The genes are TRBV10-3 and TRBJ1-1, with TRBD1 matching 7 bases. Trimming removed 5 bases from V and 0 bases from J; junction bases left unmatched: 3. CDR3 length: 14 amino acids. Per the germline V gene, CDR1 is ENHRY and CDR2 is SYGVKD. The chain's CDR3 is CAISQQGMNTEAFF. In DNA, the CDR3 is TGTGCCATCAGTCAACAGGGGATGAACACTGAAGCTTTCTTT.

The CDR3 coding sequence is TGTGCCAGCTCCCCGATCTCGGGACTCGGAGAGACCCAGTACTTC. This gives the protein CASSPISGLGETQYF. The chain employs TRBV18 and TRBJ2-5, with D maybe TRBD2 (6 bases). Trimming shortened V by 6 bases and J by 4 bases, and 18 bases separated the two germline ends. CDR1 and CDR2 (germline): KGHSH, LQKENI. The CDR3 totals 15 residues.

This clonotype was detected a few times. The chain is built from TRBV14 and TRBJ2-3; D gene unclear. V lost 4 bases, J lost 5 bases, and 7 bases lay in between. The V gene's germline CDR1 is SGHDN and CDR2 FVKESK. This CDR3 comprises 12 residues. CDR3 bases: TGTGCCAGCAGCCCGCGTCGAGATACGCAGTATTTT. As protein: CASSPRRDTQYF. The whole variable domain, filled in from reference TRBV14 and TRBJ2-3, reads EAGVTQFPSHSVIEKGQTVTLRCDPISGHDNLYWYRRVMGKEIKFLLHFVKESKQDESGMPNNRFLAERTGGTYSTLKVQPAELEDSGVYFCASSPRRDTQYFGPGTRLTVL.

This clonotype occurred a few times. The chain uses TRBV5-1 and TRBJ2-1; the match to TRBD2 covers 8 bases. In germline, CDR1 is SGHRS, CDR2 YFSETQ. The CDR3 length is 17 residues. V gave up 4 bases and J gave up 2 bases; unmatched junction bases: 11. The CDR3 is CASSTGLETRAYNEQFF. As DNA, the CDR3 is TGCGCCAGCAGCACGGGACTAGAGACTAGGGCCTACAATGAGCAGTTCTTC.

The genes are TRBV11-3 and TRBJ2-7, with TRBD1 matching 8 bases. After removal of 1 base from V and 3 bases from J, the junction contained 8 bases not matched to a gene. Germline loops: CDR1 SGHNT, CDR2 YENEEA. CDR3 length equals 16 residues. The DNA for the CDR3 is TGTGCCAGCAGCTTAGTCCCCGCGACAGGGGACTACGAGCAGTACTTC. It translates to CASSLVPATGDYEQYF.

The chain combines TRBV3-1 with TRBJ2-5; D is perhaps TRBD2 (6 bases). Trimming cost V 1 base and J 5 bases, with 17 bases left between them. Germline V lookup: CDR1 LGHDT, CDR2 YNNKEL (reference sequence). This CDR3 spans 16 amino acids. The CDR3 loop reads CASSQVFRTGEETQYF. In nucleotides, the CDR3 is TGTGCCAGCAGCCAAGTTTTCCGAACGGGAGAGGAGACCCAGTACTTC.

The CDR3 loop is CATSDPGQGGYNEQFF. DNA of the CDR3: TGTGCCACCAGTGATCCCGGACAGGGCGGATACAATGAGCAGTTCTTC. The chain carries TRBV24-1 and TRBJ2-1, with 8 bases identical to TRBD1. The CDR3 runs 16 residues. With 3 bases clipped from V and 4 bases from J, the junction kept 7 bases outside the gene matches. Germline CDR1 KGHDR, CDR2 SFDVKD.

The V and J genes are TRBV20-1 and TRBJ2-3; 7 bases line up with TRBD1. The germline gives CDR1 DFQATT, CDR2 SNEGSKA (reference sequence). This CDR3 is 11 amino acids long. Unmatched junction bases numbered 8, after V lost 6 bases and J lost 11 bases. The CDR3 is CSAQLRQGQYF. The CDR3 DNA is TGCAGTGCCCAACTCCGACAGGGGCAGTATTTT.

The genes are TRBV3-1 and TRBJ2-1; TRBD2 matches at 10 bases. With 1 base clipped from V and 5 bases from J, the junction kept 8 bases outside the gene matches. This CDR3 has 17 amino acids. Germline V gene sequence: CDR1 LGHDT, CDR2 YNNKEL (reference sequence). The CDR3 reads CASSQGVRTSGNNEQFF. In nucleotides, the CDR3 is TGTGCCAGCAGCCAAGGGGTGAGGACTAGCGGTAACAATGAGCAGTTCTTC.

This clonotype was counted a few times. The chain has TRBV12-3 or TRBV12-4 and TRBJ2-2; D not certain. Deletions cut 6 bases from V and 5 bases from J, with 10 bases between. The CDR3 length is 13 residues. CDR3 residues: CASRKMETGELFF. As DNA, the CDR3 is TGTGCCAGCAGGAAAATGGAGACCGGGGAGCTGTTTTTT.

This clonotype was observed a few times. The CDR3: CASSVIQRDGYTF. CDR3 sequence (DNA): TGTGCCAGCAGTGTAATTCAGAGGGATGGCTACACCTTC. J is TRBJ1-2 and V is TRBV6-1, with D unresolved. This CDR3 contains 13 residues. Germline CDR1 reads MNHNS; CDR2 reads SASEGT. Trimming shortened V by 4 bases and J by 6 bases, and 12 bases separated the two germline ends.

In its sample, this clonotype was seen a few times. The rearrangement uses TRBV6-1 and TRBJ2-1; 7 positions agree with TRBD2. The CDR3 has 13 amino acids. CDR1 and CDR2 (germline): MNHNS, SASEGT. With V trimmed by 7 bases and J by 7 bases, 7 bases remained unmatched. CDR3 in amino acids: CASNPGAGNEQFF. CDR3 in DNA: TGTGCCAGCAACCCTGGAGCGGGGAATGAGCAGTTCTTC.

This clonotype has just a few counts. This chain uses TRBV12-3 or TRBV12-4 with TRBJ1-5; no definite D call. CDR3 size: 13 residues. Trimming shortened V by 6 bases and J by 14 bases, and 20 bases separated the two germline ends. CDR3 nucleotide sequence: TGTGCCAGCAGGATGGACCTGGGCCAGTTGGAGCATTTT. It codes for CASRMDLGQLEHF.

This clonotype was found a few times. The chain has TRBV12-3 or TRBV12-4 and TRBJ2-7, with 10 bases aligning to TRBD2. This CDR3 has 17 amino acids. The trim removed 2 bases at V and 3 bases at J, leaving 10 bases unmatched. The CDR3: CASSLSRTSGINYEQYV. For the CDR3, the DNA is TGTGCCAGCAGTTTATCCAGGACTAGCGGAATTAACTACGAGCAGTACGTC.

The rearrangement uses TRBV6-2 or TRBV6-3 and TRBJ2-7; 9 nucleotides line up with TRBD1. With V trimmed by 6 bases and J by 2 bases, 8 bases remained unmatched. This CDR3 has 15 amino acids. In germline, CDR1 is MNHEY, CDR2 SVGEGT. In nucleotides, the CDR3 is TGTGCCAGCAGAACAGGGGGCGTAAACACCTACGAGCAGTACGTC. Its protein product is CASRTGGVNTYEQYV.

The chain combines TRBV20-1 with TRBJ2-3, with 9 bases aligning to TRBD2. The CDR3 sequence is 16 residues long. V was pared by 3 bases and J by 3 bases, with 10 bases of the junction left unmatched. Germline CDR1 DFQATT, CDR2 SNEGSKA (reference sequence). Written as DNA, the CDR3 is TGCAGTGCTAGGAGACCCGGGACTAGCACTACAGATACGCAGTATTTT. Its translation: CSARRPGTSTTDTQYF.

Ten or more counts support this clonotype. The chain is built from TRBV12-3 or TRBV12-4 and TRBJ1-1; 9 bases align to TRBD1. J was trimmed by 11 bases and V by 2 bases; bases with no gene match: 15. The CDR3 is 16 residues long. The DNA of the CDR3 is TGTGCCAGCAGTTTAAGTTTTCTGCGACAGGGGGTAGGCGCTTTCTTT. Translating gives CASSLSFLRQGVGAFF.